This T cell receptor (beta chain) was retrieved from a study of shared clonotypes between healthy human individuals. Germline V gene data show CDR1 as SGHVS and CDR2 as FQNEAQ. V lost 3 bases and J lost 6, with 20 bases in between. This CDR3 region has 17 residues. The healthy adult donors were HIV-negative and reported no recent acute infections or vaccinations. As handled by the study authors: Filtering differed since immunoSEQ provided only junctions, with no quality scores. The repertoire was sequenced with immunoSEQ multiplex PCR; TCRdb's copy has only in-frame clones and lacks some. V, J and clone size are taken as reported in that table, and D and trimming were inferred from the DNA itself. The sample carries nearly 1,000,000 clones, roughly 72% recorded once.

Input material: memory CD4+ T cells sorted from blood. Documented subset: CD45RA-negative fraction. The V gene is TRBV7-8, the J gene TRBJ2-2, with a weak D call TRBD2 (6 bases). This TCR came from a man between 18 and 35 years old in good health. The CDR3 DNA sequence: TGTGCCAGCAGCTTTAGGGCACCGGGAGCAAGTCCCGGGGAGCTGTTTTTT. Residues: CASSFRAPGASPGELFF.